This TCR beta chain was captured in a study of untreated major depressive disorder. The repertoire was sequenced with immunoSEQ multiplex PCR; TCRdb's copy has only in-frame clones and lacks some. The table records 20,000 to 25,000 clones, over 75% of them present only once. Sequencing input: CD4+ T cells from PBMCs. The receptor was derived from a woman aged 25-40 years in good health.

The CDR3 DNA follows: TGTGCCTGGACTTTCAAGGGGGCTCAAGAGACCCAGTACTTC. Translating it yields CAWTFKGAQETQYF. The chain couples TRBV30 to TRBJ2-5; 7 bases fit TRBD1. V trimming: 4 bases; J trimming: 2 bases; junction bases outside the gene matches: 7. The length of the CDR3 is 14 residues. Germline V gene sequence: CDR1 GTSNPN, CDR2 SVGIG (reference sequence).